Following are 17 T cell receptor beta chains from one sample sequenced in a study of response to subunit inactivated influenza vaccine. TCRdb re-derived calls from the RT-PCR reads in MiXCR, one entry per CDR3 protein. The sample yields 500,000 to 600,000 distinct CDR3 sequences, more than 15% seen once. The input for sequencing was CD4+ T cells sorted from PBMCs, taken less than 25 months after vaccination. The receptors originated from a man aged 45 to 70 who received an inactivated influenza vaccine.

This chain connects TRBV4-2 to TRBJ2-3, with TRBD1 identical over 7 bases. Germline V gene data show CDR1 as LGHNA and CDR2 as YNFKEQ. J was trimmed by 4 bases and V by 2 bases; bases with no gene match: 9. The CDR3 is 16 amino acids. For the CDR3, the DNA is TGTGCCAGCAGCCAAAATCCTTATCAGGGGGCAGATACGCAGTATTTT. This translates into CASSQNPYQGADTQYF.

The rearrangement uses TRBV2 and TRBJ2-5; 10 nucleotides align to TRBD2. This CDR3 contains 14 residues. J lost 2 bases, V lost 8 bases, and 5 bases had no gene match. Germline CDR1 SNHLY, CDR2 FYNNEI. The CDR3 DNA is TGTGCCAGCGCGCTAGCGGGGGCACAAGAGACCCAGTACTTC. Translating gives CASALAGAQETQYF.

Details on this clonotype: An end of the junction differs from the germline gene, which may be a read error. The chain uses TRBV11-1 and TRBJ2-3, with D possibly being TRBD1 or TRBD2 (5 bases each). The CDR3 sequence is 13 residues long. Per germline, CDR1 SGHAT and CDR2 FQDESV (reference sequence). CDR3 nucleotides: TGTACCAGCAGCCGGGACCAGTTAGATACGCAGTATTTT. Protein: CTSSRDQLDTQYF.

V usage is TRBV20-1 and J usage is TRBJ1-1, with 7 bases that match TRBD1. The V gene end was trimmed by 3 bases and the J gene end by 1 base; junction bases not matched to a gene: 8. Per germline, CDR1 DFQATT and CDR2 SNEGSKA (reference sequence). The CDR3 is made up of 15 amino acids. CDR3 coding DNA: TGCAGTGCTAGGGGCCAGGGGGGGAGGAACACTGAAGCTTTCTTT. Protein sequence: CSARGQGGRNTEAFF.

This clonotype was counted ten times or more. The chain recombines TRBV24-1 with TRBJ2-3, with D possibly being TRBD2 (5 bases). The V and J ends lost 4 bases and 7 bases respectively, with 14 bases between them. The CDR3 loop spans 14 amino acids. In germline, CDR1 is KGHDR, CDR2 SFDVKD. CDR3 sequence (DNA): TGTGCCACCAGTGACCGGACTGGTACCAATACGCAGTATTTT. Protein sequence: CATSDRTGTNTQYF.

This rearrangement joins TRBV20-1 to TRBJ2-7, with 10 bases matching TRBD2. Per germline, CDR1 DFQATT and CDR2 SNEGSKA (reference sequence). The CDR3 extends over 17 amino acids. V shed 0 bases and J 6 bases; nucleotides not matched to a gene: 14. CDR3 bases: TGCAGTGCTAGAGAAGGGATTAGCGGGAGGTCCCGTAGCGAGCAGTACTTC. It yields the protein CSAREGISGRSRSEQYF.

The chain joins TRBV6-1 to TRBJ2-1, with D possibly called TRBD1 or TRBD2 (5 bases each). The CDR3 has 13 amino acids. The V end lost 7 bases, the J end lost 12 bases, and 19 bases lay between the germline ends. Germline V gene lookup returns CDR1 MNHNS and CDR2 SASEGT. The CDR3 nucleotides read TGTGCCAGCACTAAAAGAGATACAGGAGGGCAGTTCTTC. It is translated as CASTKRDTGGQFF.

Only a few counts were recorded for this clonotype. The gene calls are TRBV25-1 and TRBJ2-5; D remains unclear. V was shortened by 5 bases and J by 5 bases, with 12 bases between the two germline ends. The germline V gene has CDR1 MGHDK and CDR2 SYGVNS. The CDR3 consists of 13 residues. The CDR3 DNA follows: TGTGCCAGCAGTACGCCAGGTGGTGAGACCCAGTACTTC. Its translation: CASSTPGGETQYF.

The chain couples TRBV7-8 to TRBJ2-1; 13 bases match TRBD2. The CDR3 is made up of 16 amino acids. Losses at the gene ends were 0 bases for V and 7 bases for J; bases not matched to a gene: 3. CDR1 is SGHVS and CDR2 is FQNEAQ in the germline V gene. CDR3 DNA sequence: TGTGCCAGCAGCTTAGCGACTAGCGGGAGGATAAATGAGCAGTTCTTC. This translates into CASSLATSGRINEQFF.

This clonotype was detected a few times. The chain combines TRBV20-1 with TRBJ1-1; 7 bases are a match to TRBD1. The trim removed 0 bases at V and 0 bases at J, leaving 4 bases unmatched. CDR3 length: 15 amino acids. Germline assignment: CDR1 DFQATT and CDR2 SNEGSKA (reference sequence). The CDR3 DNA reads as TGCAGTGCTAGAGAGGGACAGACAATGAACACTGAAGCTTTCTTT. Translation gives CSAREGQTMNTEAFF.

This clonotype has a handful of counts. J is TRBJ2-5 and V is TRBV11-2, with D maybe TRBD2 (6 bases). V lost 4 bases, J lost 5 bases, and 14 bases lay in between. The CDR3 is made up of 14 amino acids. CDR1 and CDR2 from the germline V gene are SGHAT and FQNNGV. In DNA, the CDR3 is TGTGCCAGCAGCTCCAACATGGAGGGGGAGACCCAGTACTTC. This gives the protein CASSSNMEGETQYF.

This clonotype was counted only a few times. The rearrangement uses TRBV20-1 and TRBJ1-1; D gene unclear. This CDR3 has 13 amino acids. The germline CDR1 and CDR2 sequences are DFQATT and SNEGSKA (reference sequence). V gave up 2 bases and J gave up 10 bases, with 17 bases separating them. Written as DNA, the CDR3 is TGCAGTGCTAGACCCGGGTCTAGGATCGGAGCTTTCTTT. This translates into CSARPGSRIGAFF.

V and J are TRBV3-1 and TRBJ1-1; D is unresolved. V lost 0 bases and J 5 bases, leaving 16 bases between the germline ends. Germline values: CDR1 LGHDT, CDR2 YNNKEL (reference sequence). The CDR3 has 16 amino acids. CDR3 sequence (DNA): TGTGCCAGCAGCCAAGATTATGTAGGGCGGGGTACTGAAGCTTTCTTT. This gives the protein CASSQDYVGRGTEAFF. The entire variable domain, with the rest obtained from reference TRBV3-1 and TRBJ1-1, is as follows: DTAVSQTPKYLVTQMGNDKSIKCEQNLGHDTMYWYKQDSKKFLKIMFSYNNKELIINETVPNRFSPKSPDKAHLNLHINSLELGDSAVYFCASSQDYVGRGTEAFFGQGTRLTVV.

This clonotype was seen only a few times. The chain combines TRBV6-2 or TRBV6-3 with TRBJ2-2; D unclear. The CDR3 contains 14 residues. Trimming shortened V by 2 bases and J by 3 bases, and 7 bases separated the two germline ends. Germline CDR1 MNHEY, CDR2 SVGEGT. CDR3 sequence: CASSYAEDTGELFF. DNA for the CDR3: TGTGCCAGCAGTTACGCGGAAGACACCGGGGAGCTGTTTTTT.

The V and J genes are TRBV4-3 and TRBJ1-6; D uncertain. The CDR3 is 13 residues long. Between the trimmed V and J ends, which lost 4 bases and 7 bases, there was a span of 8 bases. In germline, CDR1 is LGHNA, CDR2 YSLEER. CDR3 bases: TGCGCCAGCAGCCGGCAGGAAAATTCACCCCTCCACTTT. Encoded protein: CASSRQENSPLHF.

V gene TRBV12-3 or TRBV12-4 combines with J gene TRBJ2-7, with D unresolved. The CDR3 covers 15 residues. Trimming cost V 4 bases and J 3 bases, with 16 bases left between them. The CDR3 DNA is TGTGCCAGCAGTTCCTGGGCCACGGTTGTCTACGAGCAGTACTTC. It encodes CASSSWATVVYEQYF.

This chain connects TRBV9 to TRBJ2-5; tentatively, D is TRBD1 (6 bases). The CDR3 totals 16 residues. Germline values: CDR1 SGDLS, CDR2 YYNGEE. V lost 0 bases to trimming and J lost 4 bases, with 16 bases between them. The CDR3 protein is CASSVGTGRGGETQYF. The DNA of the CDR3 is TGTGCCAGCAGCGTAGGAACAGGCAGAGGGGGAGAGACCCAGTACTTC.